This TCR beta chain was profiled in a study of blood T cells in healthy people across ages. The overall study: Capture by template switching was about one barcoded beta molecule per two T cells.

Only a few counts were recorded for this clonotype. No antigen is known for it. Broader study findings: The recorded TCR beta diversity per million T cells decreased in a roughly linear manner with age.

In germline, CDR1 is KGHSH, CDR2 LQKENI. V gave up 5 bases and J gave up 0 bases; unmatched junction bases: 10. The CDR3 runs 18 residues. Next came a second PCR, run for 7 to 11 cycles, which used a sample-barcoded 5' primer along with a J-beta primer mix. TCRdb itself ran the 5' RACE reads through MiXCR, one entry per CDR3 protein. The sample has approximately 900,000 distinct CDR3 sequences, roughly 43% seen once. Sequenced: blood. The TCR originated in a young man in good health. V is TRBV18 and J is TRBJ2-6, with TRBD1 matching 7 bases. The CDR3 protein is CASSDRDRSFSGANVLTF. Here the CDR3 DNA reads TGTGCCAGCTCAGACCGGGACAGAAGTTTCTCTGGGGCCAACGTCCTGACTTTC.